A selection of T cell receptor beta chains follows, all from one sample in a study of beta chain features in type 1 diabetes. Only in-frame clones appear in the TCRdb table, and some are missing; sequencing was by immunoSEQ multiplex PCR. Of approximately 730,000 clones in the sample, roughly 13% were seen once. The sample taken for sequencing was naive CD4+ T cells from blood. Every receptor here comes from a man aged 18 to 30 with type 1 diabetes. Both conserved end residues are part of each CDR3. The D gene is left open where the match is weak. Only part of the rows carry a size: once, few, many, or a class if the clone is expanded.

-	TRBV9	TRBJ1-3	once	TGTGCCAGCAGCGTTACGGTGGGGGATCGGAACACCATATATTTT	CASSVTVGDRNTIYF
-	TRBV11-2	TRBJ2-3	few	TGTGCCAGCAGCTTACCCGGCGCAGATACGCAGTATTTT	CASSLPGADTQYF
-	TRBV5-1	TRBJ2-7	few	TGCGCCAGCAGCTTGGGTTACAGCGAGCAGTACTTC	CASSLGYSEQYF
TRBD1	TRBV7-8	TRBJ1-5	few	TGTGCCAGCAGCCTGGGACAGGGGAACAATCAGCCCCAGCATTTT	CASSLGQGNNQPQHF
TRBD1	TRBV11-2	TRBJ2-7	few	TGTGCCAGCAGTCCTCAGGGGGCGTTGTACGAGCAGTACTTC	CASSPQGALYEQYF
TRBD2	TRBV18	TRBJ2-1	-	TGTGCCAGCCGAAAGCGGGGCAACTCCTACAATGAGCAGTTCTTC	CASRKRGNSYNEQFF
-	TRBV30	TRBJ2-7	few	TGTGCCTGGGTTCCGAGGGACCCAGCCTACGAGCAGTACTTC	CAWVPRDPAYEQYF
-	TRBV27	TRBJ2-7	few	TGTGCCAGCAGTTTTTACAGTACCCCTGCAGACTACGAGCAGTACTTC	CASSFYSTPADYEQYF
TRBD1	TRBV4-1	TRBJ2-3	few	TGCGCCAGCAGCCAAGGGACAGGGGTTATCACAGATACGCAGTATTTT	CASSQGTGVITDTQYF
-	TRBV7-8	TRBJ2-1	few	TGTGCCAGCAGCTTGGGTCGAGGGAGTGAGCAGTTCTTC	CASSLGRGSEQFF
-	TRBV10-1	TRBJ2-5	few	TGCGCCAGCTCAGGACAGCTCCAAGAGACCCAGTACTTC	CASSGQLQETQYF
TRBD1	TRBV30	TRBJ1-2	-	TGTGCCTGGAGTGTATTAACAGGGGAAGGCTACACCTTC	CAWSVLTGEGYTF
-	TRBV6-1	TRBJ1-4	-	TGTGCCAGCAGTGAGTGGCCGGGTCGTTCAGGGACTAATGAAAAACTGTTTTTT	CASSEWPGRSGTNEKLFF
TRBD1	TRBV4-1	TRBJ2-7	-	TGCGCCAGCAGCCAAGAGGACAGGCGGGCCTACGAGCAGTACTTC	CASSQEDRRAYEQYF
TRBD1	TRBV25-1	TRBJ1-1	few	TGTGCCAGCATCCTTACCGGGACAGGCGAGGAAGCTTTCTTT	CASILTGTGEEAFF
-	TRBV7-9	TRBJ2-2	-	TGTGCCAGCAGCTTAGCCGGGGGATACACCGGGGAGCTGTTTTTT	CASSLAGGYTGELFF
-	TRBV15	TRBJ1-6	-	TGTGCCACCAGCAGAACAGGATATAATTCACCCCTCCACTTT	CATSRTGYNSPLHF
TRBD2	TRBV4-1	TRBJ2-7	-	TGCGCCAGCAGCCAAGCCGACCTGGGACTAGCGGGGGCCTACGAGCAGTACTTC	CASSQADLGLAGAYEQYF
-	TRBV7-8	TRBJ2-1	-	TGTGCCAGCAGCGCCCCGGGGACTCCTTACAATGAGCAGTTCTTC	CASSAPGTPYNEQFF
-	TRBV27	TRBJ1-1	-	TGTGCCAGCACCACGATGACAGGGAACACTGAAGCTTTCTTT	CASTTMTGNTEAFF
-	TRBV7-9	TRBJ2-1	-	TGTGCCAGCAGCCCCGGAGGAGGGACCCACAATGAGCAGTTCTTC	CASSPGGGTHNEQFF
-	TRBV5-1	TRBJ2-7	-	TGCGCCAGCAGCTTGACCTTCACCGAGCAGTACTTC	CASSLTFTEQYF
TRBD1	TRBV30	TRBJ1-5	few	TGTGCCTGGAGTGACAGGGGCATCTATCAGCCCCAGCATTTT	CAWSDRGIYQPQHF
-	TRBV25-1	TRBJ1-2	-	TGTGCCAGCAGGCCCGGGGGTCCCTATGGCTACACCTTC	CASRPGGPYGYTF